The present TCR beta chain was sequenced within a study of T cell clonality in common variable immunodeficiency. Notes on the study in general: CVID subjects shared fewer TCRbeta clones than healthy controls did. Repertoire-complication correlations in CVID were limited by patient heterogeneity. Compared with healthy controls, CVID subjects showed increased TCRbeta clonality, mostly in about a third.

This clone was counted between two and nine times. No antigen is known for it. The read finishes 3 residues shy of the CDR3 end, and the germline J gene is used to complete it. Method: immunoSEQ multiplex PCR; TCRdb's copy keeps in-frame clones and lacks some. There are some 40,000 clones in the sample, none observed a single time. The V end was cut by 3 bases, the J end by 4 bases, with 10 bases between. Germline V lookup: CDR1 KGHSH, CDR2 LQKENI. The CDR3 has 13 residues. The rearrangement joins TRBV18 to TRBJ2-7; D might be TRBD2 (6 bases). The sequence came from a person between 18 and 75 years old in good health. The sample consisted of peripheral blood mononuclear cells. CDR3 DNA, as far as it was read: TGTGCCAGCTCACCGGGCGGGAATTACGAG. Translated: CASSPGGNYE. The entire CDR3 is CASSPGGNYEQYF.